This TCR beta chain is from a study of blood T cell repertoires in COVID-19. On the study more broadly: Donors in the United States, Italy and Spain gave samples during acute or convalescent COVID-19. Sources were T cells, B-cell-depleted T cells, or PBMCs; the material itself was cDNA or gDNA.

The junction had 5 bases not matched to a gene; V was cut back by 1 base and J by 1 base. Per germline, CDR1 LGHDT and CDR2 YNNKEL (reference sequence). The CDR3 runs 16 residues. Source study methods: Using reference gene primer amplification, nucleated cell counts were estimated. This table comes from immunoSEQ multiplex PCR, and its TCRdb copy is limited to in-frame clones, with some not included. From that table come the V and J calls and clone size; the DNA was used to work out D and trimming. In the table there are about 68,000 clones, roughly 90% of which are singletons. The chain uses TRBV3-1 (or the pseudogene TRBV3-2) and TRBJ2-5; TRBD2 agrees at 8 bases. Sequencing input: peripheral blood. This TCR was sampled from a man aged 35 to 55 with COVID-19, enrolled during active disease. CDR3 loop: CASSQAPTSGQETQYF. The CDR3 bases are TGTGCCAGCAGCCAAGCCCCCACTAGCGGCCAAGAGACCCAGTACTTC.